This T cell receptor beta chain was recovered during a study of beta chain features in type 1 diabetes. Findings and caveats of the study: For patients and controls alike, PCR might favor shorter templates to the same degree. Among all four CD4+ subsets, Type 1 diabetes patients had TCRB CDR3s that were moderately but significantly shorter.

With 3 bases removed from V and 2 bases from J, the gap between germline ends came to 8 bases. The CDR3 covers 12 residues. In germline, CDR1 is SQVTM, CDR2 ANQGSEA. Purity of each sorted population was above 95%. The sequenced template was cDNA made from the entire isolated RNA. Assay: immunoSEQ multiplex PCR; the TCRdb copy retains only in-frame clones and omits some. The table records 85,000 to 110,000 clones, roughly 28% of them present only once. Only a few counts were recorded for this clone. Antigen: not known. Sequencing was performed on central memory CD4+ T cells from blood. The chain recombines TRBV29-1 with TRBJ2-7, with D hard to call. The TCR was taken from a young woman with type 1 diabetes. Here the CDR3 DNA reads TGCAGCGTTGAGGCAGATACCTACGAGCAGTACTTC. Its protein product is CSVEADTYEQYF.